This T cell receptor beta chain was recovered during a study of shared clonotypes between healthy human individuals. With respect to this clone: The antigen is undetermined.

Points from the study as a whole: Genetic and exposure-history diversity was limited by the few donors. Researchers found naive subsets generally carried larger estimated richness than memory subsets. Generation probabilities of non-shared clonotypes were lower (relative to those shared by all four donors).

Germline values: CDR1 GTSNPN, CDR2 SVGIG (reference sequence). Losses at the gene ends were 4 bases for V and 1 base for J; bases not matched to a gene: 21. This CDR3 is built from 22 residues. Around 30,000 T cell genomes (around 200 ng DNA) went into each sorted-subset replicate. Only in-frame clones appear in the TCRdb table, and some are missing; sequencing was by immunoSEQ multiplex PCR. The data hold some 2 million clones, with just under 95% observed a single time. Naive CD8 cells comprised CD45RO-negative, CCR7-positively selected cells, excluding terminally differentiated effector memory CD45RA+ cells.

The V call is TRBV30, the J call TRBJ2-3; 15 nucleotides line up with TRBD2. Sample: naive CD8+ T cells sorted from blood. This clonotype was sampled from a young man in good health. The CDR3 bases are TGTGCCTGGACCGGGACAGGGTGGGAAGGGACTAGCGGGGGGTTAGGCACAGATACGCAGTATTTT. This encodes CAWTGTGWEGTSGGLGTDTQYF.